The 29 T cell receptor beta chains below all came from one sample that was sequenced in a study of control samples from healthy donors and cancer patients. Method: immunoSEQ multiplex PCR; TCRdb's copy keeps in-frame clones and lacks some. The sample has 160,000 or so clones; about 95% are singletons. Sequenced input: PBMCs. Every receptor here comes from a man between 60 and 75 years old with colorectal cancer.

This clone came up a few times. V is TRBV3-1 (or the pseudogene TRBV3-2) and J is TRBJ1-2, with D possibly being TRBD1 (5 bases). Germline V gene sequence: CDR1 LGHDT, CDR2 YNNKEL (reference sequence). The CDR3 consists of 13 residues. The V end was cut by 0 bases, the J end by 11 bases, with 13 bases between. The CDR3 DNA follows: TGTGCCAGCAGCCAAGATTCCCGGGGGTGGTACACCTTC. It encodes CASSQDSRGWYTF.

The genes are TRBV5-4 and TRBJ1-1, with D hard to call. CDR1 is SGHNT and CDR2 is YYREEE in the germline V gene (reference sequence). V shed 1 base and J shed 2 bases, with 3 bases lying between them. The length of the CDR3 is 12 residues. CDR3 sequence reads: CASSLTNTEAFF. In DNA, the CDR3 is TGTGCCAGCAGCTTGACCAACACTGAAGCTTTCTTT.

Note on this clone: The same CDR3 can be traced to other DNA sequences in this sample. This chain links TRBV19 with TRBJ2-1; TRBD1 is a possible D gene (6 bases). CDR3 length: 12 residues. The germline CDR1 and CDR2 sequences are LNHDA and SQIVND (reference sequence). V was clipped by 6 bases and J by 6 bases, with 9 bases between them. The CDR3 DNA sequence: TGTGCCAGTAGCCCACAGGGCAATGAGCAGTTCTTC. It codes for CASSPQGNEQFF.

The count of this clone is one. This chain uses TRBV6-5 with TRBJ1-2; 9 bases align to TRBD1. Germline V lookup: CDR1 MNHEY, CDR2 SVGAGI. The trim removed 4 bases at V and 4 bases at J, leaving 7 bases unmatched. The CDR3 loop spans 15 amino acids. CDR3 sequence: CASSSPGQGIYGYTF. Here the CDR3 DNA reads TGTGCCAGCAGTTCACCGGGACAGGGTATCTATGGCTACACCTTC.

This clone was detected once. The chain uses TRBV6-5 and TRBJ1-6; D not certain. This CDR3 has 13 amino acids. Germline V gives CDR1 MNHEY, CDR2 SVGAGI. V lost 5 bases and J 7 bases, leaving 9 bases between the germline ends. The CDR3 protein is CASSPWTNSPLHF. Written as DNA, the CDR3 is TGTGCCAGCAGTCCGTGGACCAATTCACCCCTCCACTTT.

V usage is TRBV3-1 (or the pseudogene TRBV3-2) and J usage is TRBJ1-1; TRBD1 aligns across 8 bases. V lost 4 bases and J lost 1; bases outside the gene matches: 5. Germline CDR1 is LGHDT and CDR2 is YNNKEL (reference sequence). CDR3 size: 15 residues. CDR3 nucleotide sequence: TGTGCCAGCAGCCCGACAGGGGTCGAGAACACTGAAGCTTTCTTT. Translated, it gives CASSPTGVENTEAFF.

The chain combines TRBV15 with TRBJ1-4, with 9 bases matching TRBD1. V lost 8 bases and J lost 8; bases outside the gene matches: 6. CDR3 length: 13 amino acids. Germline CDR1 reads LNHNV; CDR2 reads YYDKDF (reference sequence). This CDR3 is CATSYRGREKLFF. The CDR3 coding sequence is TGTGCCACCTCGTACAGGGGGCGAGAAAAACTGTTTTTT.

The genes are TRBV25-1 and TRBJ1-6; TRBD1 aligns across 8 bases. The germline V gene has CDR1 MGHDK and CDR2 SYGVNS. The trim removed 5 bases at V and 9 bases at J, leaving 9 bases unmatched. The CDR3 is 15 amino acids. CDR3 amino acids: CASSIAGGSGSPLHF. The DNA of the CDR3 is TGTGCCAGCAGTATAGCAGGGGGCTCGGGTTCACCCCTCCACTTT.

CDR3 residues: CASSLRPGLAGLQETQYF. For the CDR3, the DNA is TGTGCCAGCAGCTTAAGGCCGGGACTAGCGGGGCTCCAAGAGACCCAGTACTTC. The genes are TRBV13 and TRBJ2-5, with 13 bases aligning to TRBD2. The CDR3 loop spans 18 amino acids. CDR1 is PRHDT, CDR2 FYEKMQ, per germline (reference sequence). J lost 1 base, V lost 2 bases, and 7 bases had no gene match.

The chain recombines TRBV15 with TRBJ1-1; D remains ambiguous. Germline lookup yields CDR1 LNHNV and CDR2 YYDKDF (reference sequence). Trimming pared 0 bases from V and 3 bases from J, leaving 14 bases between. The CDR3 consists of 16 residues. The CDR3 DNA is TGTGCCACCAGCAGAGATAAACGGAGGGTGGACACTGAAGCTTTCTTT. Protein: CATSRDKRRVDTEAFF.

In its sample, this clone was seen a few times. This chain uses TRBV24-1 with TRBJ1-6; D is perhaps TRBD1 (5 bases). The CDR3 consists of 17 residues. The V gene lost 6 bases and the J gene lost 4 bases, with 18 bases spanning the gap. CDR1 KGHDR and CDR2 SFDVKD come from the germline V gene. The CDR3 spells CATSITLSGLYNSPLHF. The DNA for the CDR3 is TGTGCCACCAGTATAACCCTCTCGGGGCTTTATAATTCACCCCTCCACTTT.

V gene TRBV3-1 (or the pseudogene TRBV3-2) combines with J gene TRBJ2-3; D remains ambiguous. V lost 0 bases, J lost 2 bases, and 9 bases lay in between. Germline-derived CDR1 and CDR2 are LGHDT and YNNKEL (reference sequence). The CDR3 runs 15 residues. The CDR3 DNA reads as TGTGCCAGCAGCCAAGAAAGGGCCCTCACAGATACGCAGTATTTT. This gives the protein CASSQERALTDTQYF.

This chain joins TRBV12-3 or TRBV12-4 and TRBJ1-2, with D maybe TRBD1 (5 bases). The CDR3 totals 12 residues. V shed 0 bases and J shed 6 bases, with 5 bases lying between them. Here the CDR3 reads CASSLARDGYTF. CDR3 DNA: TGTGCCAGCAGTTTAGCCAGGGATGGCTACACCTTC.

This chain connects TRBV14 to TRBJ2-7, with a possible D match to TRBD2 (6 bases). V was pared by 2 bases and J by 9 bases, with 17 bases between. The CDR3 spans 14 residues. Germline V CDR1 and CDR2: SGHDN, FVKESK. CDR3 amino acids: CASSQTGTVERQYF. CDR3 coding DNA: TGTGCCAGCAGCCAAACCGGGACTGTCGAGAGGCAGTACTTC.

The chain employs TRBV18 and TRBJ2-5; TRBD2 agrees at 7 bases. Germline lookup yields CDR1 KGHSH and CDR2 LQKENI. This CDR3 comprises 16 residues. Trimming cost V 1 base and J 3 bases; bases outside gene matches: 8. The CDR3 is CASSPQRRLAEETQYF. DNA of the CDR3: TGTGCCAGCTCACCACAGCGACGGCTAGCGGAAGAGACCCAGTACTTC.

The chain employs TRBV7-9 and TRBJ1-2, with a tentative D call TRBD1 (6 bases). Germline CDR1 SEHNR, CDR2 FQNEAQ (reference sequence). Trimming shortened V by 5 bases and J by 7 bases, and 11 bases separated the two germline ends. The CDR3 length is 12 residues. The CDR3 is CASSNEGGGYTF. In DNA, the CDR3 is TGTGCCAGCAGCAACGAGGGGGGTGGCTACACCTTC.

The chain joins TRBV19 to TRBJ2-3, with 8 bases fitting TRBD2. The V segment lost 4 bases and the J segment 2 bases; nucleotides outside the gene matches: 8. This CDR3 is built from 16 residues. Germline CDR1 is LNHDA and CDR2 is SQIVND (reference sequence). The CDR3 nucleotides are TGTGCCAGTAGTAATACGGGGGGGCCCCACACAGATACGCAGTATTTT. It translates to CASSNTGGPHTDTQYF.

This chain joins TRBV10-3 and TRBJ2-5; possibly TRBD1 for D (5 bases). The V and J ends lost 10 bases and 1 base respectively, with 13 bases between them. Germline CDR1 and CDR2: ENHRY and SYGVKD. The CDR3 covers 13 residues. The CDR3 DNA reads TGTGCCACCAGGGTTATGAGCCAAGAGACCCAGTACTTC. Translation gives CATRVMSQETQYF.

This clone was seen a single time. This chain uses TRBV24-1 with TRBJ1-1; D is unclear. Germline CDR1 and CDR2: KGHDR and SFDVKD. There are 18 residues in the CDR3. V lost 7 bases and J lost 2, with 25 bases in between. In DNA form, the CDR3 reads TGTGCCACCAGCGTACACCCTAGACCGGACCCCGCTAACACTGAAGCTTTCTTT. Its translation: CATSVHPRPDPANTEAFF.

The V call is TRBV6-1, the J call TRBJ1-3; no definite D call. CDR3 length: 19 residues. With 1 base removed from V and 0 bases from J, the gap between germline ends came to 19 bases. Germline V lookup: CDR1 MNHNS, CDR2 SASEGT. CDR3 bases: TGTGCCAGCAGTGAAGGGAGCTATGTAGGCCGAGACTCTGGAAACACCATATATTTT. Translated, it gives CASSEGSYVGRDSGNTIYF.

The chain couples TRBV6-5 to TRBJ1-5, with D possibly being TRBD1 (5 bases). CDR3 length: 14 residues. Germline CDR1 MNHEY, CDR2 SVGAGI. V was pared by 6 bases and J by 2 bases, with 11 bases between. CDR3 in DNA: TGTGCCAGCAGGAAGGGGCTTGGCAATCAGCCCCAGCATTTT. It yields the protein CASRKGLGNQPQHF.

This clone was counted once. The chain joins TRBV5-1 to TRBJ2-7; the D is unclear. The length of the CDR3 is 14 residues. V lost 2 bases and J 3 bases, leaving 12 bases between the germline ends. Germline V lookup: CDR1 SGHRS, CDR2 YFSETQ. The CDR3 region has the DNA TGCGCCAGCAGCTTAGTGAGTAACCACTACGAGCAGTACTTC. This encodes CASSLVSNHYEQYF.

This clone was recorded only once. The chain carries TRBV15 and TRBJ1-4; 10 bases line up with TRBD1. Trimming cost V 0 bases and J 5 bases; bases outside gene matches: 3. The CDR3 is 16 residues long. Germline lookup yields CDR1 LNHNV and CDR2 YYDKDF (reference sequence). This CDR3 is CATSRDAGQGNEKLFF. The CDR3 region has the DNA TGTGCCACCAGCAGAGATGCGGGACAGGGGAATGAAAAACTGTTTTTT. The full variable domain, with the rest looked up from reference TRBV15 and TRBJ1-4, is DAMVIQNPRYQVTQFGKPVTLSCSQTLNHNVMYWYQQKSSQAPKLLFHYYDKDFNNEADTPDNFQSRRPNTSFCFLDIRSPGLGDTAMYLCATSRDAGQGNEKLFFGSGTQLSVL.

The rearrangement links TRBV5-5 to TRBJ2-5; D uncertain. The CDR3 covers 12 residues. The germline V gene encodes CDR1 SGHKS and CDR2 YYEKEE (reference sequence). Trimming pared 5 bases from V and 7 bases from J, leaving 12 bases between. CDR3 region: CASRRFAGTQYF. The CDR3 DNA is TGTGCCAGCAGGCGTTTCGCTGGGACCCAGTACTTC.

The rearrangement uses TRBV4-2 and TRBJ2-5, with D maybe TRBD2 (5 bases). CDR3 length: 14 residues. Trimming shortened V by 1 base and J by 0 bases, and 6 bases separated the two germline ends. Looked up from germline, CDR1 is LGHNA and CDR2 is YNFKEQ. The CDR3 sequence is CASSQGGYQETQYF. The CDR3 DNA reads TGTGCCAGCAGCCAAGGCGGGTACCAAGAGACCCAGTACTTC.

The chain employs TRBV28 and TRBJ2-3, with a weak D call TRBD2 (5 bases). Germline V gene data show CDR1 as MDHEN and CDR2 as SYDVKM. The CDR3 spans 13 residues. Between the trimmed V and J ends, which lost 10 bases and 1 base, there was a span of 12 bases. The CDR3 here is CATSRGGTDTQYF. The CDR3 nucleotides read TGTGCCACCTCACGGGGTGGCACAGATACGCAGTATTTT.

The chain combines TRBV19 with TRBJ2-1; 9 positions match TRBD1. The CDR3 is 15 residues long. In germline, CDR1 is LNHDA, CDR2 SQIVND (reference sequence). The junction had 13 bases not matched to a gene; V was cut back by 8 bases and J by 8 bases. The CDR3 DNA reads TGTGCCAGTCGCGTCGGACAGGGGACGGTAGATGAGCAGTTCTTC. Translation gives CASRVGQGTVDEQFF.

The chain carries TRBV7-6 and TRBJ2-7; 7 bases agree with TRBD1. The CDR3 runs 16 residues. The germline CDR1 and CDR2 sequences are SGHVS and FNYEAQ. The V segment lost 4 bases and the J segment 1 base; nucleotides outside the gene matches: 10. CDR3 amino acids: CASSSRTGEPSYEQYF. CDR3 in DNA: TGTGCCAGCAGCTCGAGGACAGGCGAGCCATCCTACGAGCAGTACTTC.

The CDR3 here is CASSPTGHTEAFF. The CDR3 DNA is TGCGCCAGCAGCCCAACAGGGCACACTGAAGCTTTCTTT. The genes are TRBV5-1 and TRBJ1-1; D is perhaps TRBD1 (6 bases). The CDR3 has 13 residues. Germline V gives CDR1 SGHRS, CDR2 YFSETQ. The V end lost 4 bases, the J end lost 3 bases, and 10 bases lay between the germline ends.